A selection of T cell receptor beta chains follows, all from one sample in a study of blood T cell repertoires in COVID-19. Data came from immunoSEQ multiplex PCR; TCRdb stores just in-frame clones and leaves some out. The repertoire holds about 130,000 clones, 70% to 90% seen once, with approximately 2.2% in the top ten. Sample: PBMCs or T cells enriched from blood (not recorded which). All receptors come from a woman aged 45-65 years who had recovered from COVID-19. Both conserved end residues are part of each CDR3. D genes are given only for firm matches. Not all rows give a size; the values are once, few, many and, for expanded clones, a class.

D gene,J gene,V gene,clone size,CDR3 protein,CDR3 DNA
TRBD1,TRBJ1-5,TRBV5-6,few,CASSFNRGGNQPQHF,TGTGCCAGCAGTTTCAACAGGGGTGGAAATCAGCCCCAGCATTTT
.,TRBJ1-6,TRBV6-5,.,CASSYGGASNSPLHF,TGTGCCAGCAGTTACGGGGGGGCGTCTAATTCACCCCTCCACTTT
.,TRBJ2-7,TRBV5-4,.,CASSLGQGLSYEQYF,TGTGCCAGCAGCTTGGGGCAGGGACTGAGCTACGAGCAGTACTTC
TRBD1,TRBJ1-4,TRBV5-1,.,CASSVRDSGNEKLFF,TGCGCCAGCAGCGTCCGGGACAGCGGTAATGAAAAACTGTTTTTT
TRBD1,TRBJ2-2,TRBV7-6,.,CASSSAFTGESYTGELFF,TGTGCCAGCAGCTCTGCCTTCACAGGGGAGTCGTACACCGGGGAGCTGTTTTTT
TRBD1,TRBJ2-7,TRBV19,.,CASSLHSGQGWEQYF,TGTGCCAGTAGTCTTCACTCGGGACAGGGTTGGGAGCAGTACTTC
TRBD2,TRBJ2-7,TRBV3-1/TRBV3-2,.,CASSQDLAGAIYFEQYF,TGTGCCAGCAGCCAAGATCTAGCGGGGGCCATCTACTTTGAGCAGTACTTC
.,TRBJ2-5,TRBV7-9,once,CASSLFGARETQYF,TGTGCCAGCAGCTTATTTGGGGCCCGAGAGACCCAGTACTTC
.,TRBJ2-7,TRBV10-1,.,CASSEGHMGEQYF,TGCGCCAGCAGTGAGGGACATATGGGGGAGCAGTACTTC
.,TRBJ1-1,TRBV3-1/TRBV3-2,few,CASRLQGMNTEAFF,TGTGCCAGCAGACTACAGGGCATGAACACTGAAGCTTTCTTT
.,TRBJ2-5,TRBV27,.,CASSFRGDGETQYF,TGTGCCAGCAGTTTCAGGGGCGATGGGGAGACCCAGTACTTC
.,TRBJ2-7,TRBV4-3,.,CASSQAQGSYEQYF,TGCGCCAGCAGCCAAGCCCAGGGAAGCTACGAGCAGTACTTC
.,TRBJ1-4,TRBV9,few,CASSAPSTRNNEKLFF,TGTGCCAGCAGCGCTCCCTCAACCAGAAATAATGAAAAACTGTTTTTT
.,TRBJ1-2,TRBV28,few,CASTRWTENYGYTF,TGTGCCAGTACAAGATGGACTGAAAACTATGGCTACACCTTC
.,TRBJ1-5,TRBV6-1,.,CASSEWFSEGQPQHF,TGTGCCAGCAGTGAATGGTTCTCAGAGGGTCAGCCCCAGCATTTT
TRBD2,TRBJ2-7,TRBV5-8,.,CASLAGLYEQYF,TGTGCCAGCTTAGCGGGGCTCTACGAGCAGTACTTC
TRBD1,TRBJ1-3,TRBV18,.,CASSQQGAGSGNTIYF,TGTGCCAGCTCACAGCAGGGGGCTGGCTCTGGAAACACCATATATTTT
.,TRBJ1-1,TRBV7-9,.,CASSLGPGYAFF,TGTGCCAGCAGCTTAGGCCCAGGGTACGCTTTCTTT
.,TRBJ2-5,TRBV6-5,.,CASTMAGAETQYF,TGTGCCAGCACCATGGCGGGGGCAGAGACCCAGTACTTC
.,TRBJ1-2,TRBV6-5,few,CASSYSGGGGYTF,TGTGCCAGCAGTTACTCCGGGGGGGGAGGCTACACCTTC
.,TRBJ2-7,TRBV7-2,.,CASSPWGDPSSYEQYF,TGTGCCAGCAGCCCTTGGGGGGACCCAAGCTCCTACGAGCAGTACTTC
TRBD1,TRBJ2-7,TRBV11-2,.,CASSSRDGQGFWEQYF,TGTGCCAGCAGCTCCCGCGATGGACAGGGATTCTGGGAGCAGTACTTC